One sample yielded the 30 T cell receptor beta chains listed below, sequenced in a study of T cell clonality in common variable immunodeficiency. Assay used: immunoSEQ multiplex PCR; TCRdb lists only in-frame clones, some missing. Captured here are approximately 30,000 clones, none seen once; the top ten comprise around 4.6%. The sample comprised peripheral blood mononuclear cells. The receptor set was obtained from a person between 18 and 75 years old in good health.

This clone was recorded many times. The read terminates 3 residues ahead of where the CDR3 ends, so the germline J gene completes it. V gene TRBV6-1 combines with J gene TRBJ2-1, with D tentatively TRBD1 (7 bases). V lost 1 base, J lost 7 bases, and 14 bases lay in between. From germline, CDR1 is MNHNS and CDR2 SASEGT. The CDR3 spans 15 residues. The sequenced CDR3 bases are TGTGCCAGCAGTGAAGAAGAGGGGGCGGGGAATGAG. Translation: CASSEEEGAGNE. The whole CDR3 region reads CASSEEEGAGNEQFF.

Many counts were recorded for this clone. Coverage ceases 3 residues before the CDR3 finishes, and the germline J gene fills in the end. The chain carries TRBV14 and TRBJ2-2, with D unresolved. This CDR3 is 14 amino acids long. Germline V lookup: CDR1 SGHDN, CDR2 FVKESK. V was trimmed by 1 base and J by 1 base, leaving 4 bases between them. The covered CDR3 bases are TGTGCCAGCAGCCAAGTCAGGAACACCGGGGAG. Translated: CASSQVRNTGE. The complete CDR3 sequence is CASSQVRNTGELFF.

As for this clone: The read gets to within 3 residues of the CDR3 end, and the germline J gene fills in the rest. V usage is TRBV6-1 and J usage is TRBJ1-2; a possible D gene is TRBD1 (6 bases). This CDR3 spans 15 amino acids. V lost 1 base and J lost 5, with 14 bases in between. The germline CDR1 and CDR2 sequences are MNHNS and SASEGT. CDR3 DNA, as far as it was read: TGTGCCAGCAGTGAAGTATACAGGGAAGGGTATGGC. Protein sequence: CASSEVYREGYG. In full, the CDR3 reads CASSEVYREGYGYTF.

This clone was detected many times. The CDR3 loop reads CASSPGLTDTQYF. The CDR3 DNA, read in part, is TGTGCCAGCAGCCCAGGACTCACAGATACG. V usage is TRBV7-3 and J usage is TRBJ2-3; a possible D gene is TRBD2 (5 bases). The read ends 3 residues before the CDR3 terminus; that terminus is restored from the germline J gene. V dropped 5 bases and J dropped 2 bases, with 8 bases sitting between them. This CDR3 contains 13 residues. The germline gives CDR1 SGHTA, CDR2 FQGTGA. Variable domain in full (rest from reference TRBV7-3 and TRBJ2-3): GAGVSQTPSNKVTEKGKYVELRCDPISGHTALYWYRQSLGQGPEFLIYFQGTGAADDSGLPNDRFFAVRPEGSVSTLKIQRTERGDSAVYLCASSPGLTDTQYFGPGTRLTVL.

This clone was detected ten times or more. Read sequence stops 3 residues before the CDR3 end, and the germline J gene provides the missing end. The V and J genes are TRBV5-1 and TRBJ1-4; D is perhaps TRBD1 (5 bases). Trimming shortened V by 2 bases and J by 8 bases, and 7 bases separated the two germline ends. The CDR3 runs 12 residues. Germline CDR1 is SGHRS and CDR2 is YFSETQ. CDR3 DNA, as far as it was read: TGCGCCAGCAGCTTCGGGGGGGAAAAA. It translates to CASSFGGEK. The entire CDR3 sequence reads CASSFGGEKLFF.

With respect to this clone: The sequence runs out 3 residues before the end of the CDR3; the remainder is reconstructed from the germline J gene. The rearrangement links TRBV5-1 to TRBJ2-7, with 12 nucleotides matching TRBD1. V was pared by 3 bases and J by 6 bases, with 4 bases of the junction left unmatched. Germline V gene sequence: CDR1 SGHRS, CDR2 YFSETQ. The CDR3 spans 14 residues. Partial CDR3 DNA: TGCGCCAGCAGCTCCGGGACAGGGGGCGTCGAG. It specifies CASSSGTGGVE. The CDR3 in its entirety is CASSSGTGGVEQYF.

In regard to this clone: Given a much more abundant clone one base away, this may be a read error. The CDR3 end falls 3 residues outside the read, so it is completed with the germline J gene. The chain is built from TRBV30 and TRBJ2-2; possibly TRBD1 for D (6 bases). Germline CDR1 GTSNPN, CDR2 SVGIG (reference sequence). The CDR3 totals 15 residues. The chain's CDR3 is CAWSSRGSGANVLFF. The DNA read from the CDR3 is TGTGCCTGGAGTTCCAGGGGCTCTGGGGCCAACGTG.

This clone was observed at least ten times. The read terminates 3 residues before the CDR3 end, so the remaining end is supplied by the germline J gene. The chain links TRBV19 to TRBJ2-1; 16 bases map to TRBD2. Germline V gene sequence: CDR1 LNHDA, CDR2 SQIVND (reference sequence). The CDR3 contains 17 residues. V lost 6 bases and J lost 0; bases outside the gene matches: 2. The sequenced part of the CDR3 DNA is TGTGCCAGTAGGGGACTAGCGGGGGGGAGCTCCTACAATGAG. It encodes CASRGLAGGSSYNE. The full CDR3 protein reads CASRGLAGGSSYNEQFF.

This clone was recorded at least ten times. The CDR3 end is not reached by the read, which stops 3 residues before it; the germline J gene fills it in. The same CDR3 arises from other DNA sequences in this sample as well. The chain employs TRBV5-1 and TRBJ2-3; no firm D call. The germline CDR1 and CDR2 sequences are SGHRS and YFSETQ. The CDR3 is 13 residues long. The V end was cut by 0 bases, the J end by 2 bases, with 4 bases between. The DNA read from the CDR3 is TGCGCCAGCAGCTTGGTTCTCACAGATACG. Protein product: CASSLVLTDT. From start to end, the CDR3 is CASSLVLTDTQYF.

This clone was counted at least ten times. The read ends 3 residues shy of where the CDR3 ends; the end is completed using the germline J gene. The gene calls are TRBV20-1 and TRBJ2-1, with 9 positions matching TRBD1. The junction had 9 bases not matched to a gene; V was cut back by 3 bases and J by 9 bases. Germline CDR1 and CDR2: DFQATT and SNEGSKA (reference sequence). This CDR3 contains 14 residues. The CDR3 protein is CSARGGDRVGEQFF. Incomplete CDR3 DNA: TGCAGTGCTAGGGGGGGGGACAGGGTGGGTGAG.

This clone was counted ten times or more. Read data end 3 residues before the CDR3 end; the end is taken from the germline J gene. The V gene is TRBV14, the J gene TRBJ2-1; 8 bases map to TRBD2. Per germline, CDR1 SGHDN and CDR2 FVKESK. V shed 3 bases and J 0 bases; nucleotides not matched to a gene: 4. The CDR3 totals 16 residues. The CDR3 loop reads CASSQLAGSSYNEQFF. The CDR3 bases that were read are TGTGCCAGCAGCCAGCTAGCGGGCAGCTCCTACAATGAG.

This clone was seen ten or more times. The read falls 3 residues short of the CDR3 end, and the missing part is taken from the germline J gene. This chain joins TRBV19 and TRBJ2-1, with D hard to call. The CDR3 is 12 amino acids. Germline V gene sequence: CDR1 LNHDA, CDR2 SQIVND (reference sequence). Trimming took off 5 bases at V and 7 bases at J, with 9 bases between the two ends. This CDR3 is CASSQAGNEQFF. Partial CDR3 DNA: TGTGCCAGTAGTCAAGCAGGAAATGAG.

Of note for this clone: The read finishes 3 residues shy of the CDR3 end, and the germline J gene is used to complete it. This chain connects TRBV7-8 to TRBJ1-1; perhaps TRBD1 as D (5 bases). The germline V gene has CDR1 SGHVS and CDR2 FQNEAQ. The CDR3 is made up of 16 amino acids. The germline V and J ends were trimmed by 2 bases and 4 bases, with 17 bases remaining between them. CDR3 DNA, as far as it was read: TGTGCCAGCAGCTTACCCGGAACAGCGGGGGGCACTGAA. This sequence encodes CASSLPGTAGGTE. The entire CDR3 sequence reads CASSLPGTAGGTEAFF.

A note on this clone: The read ends 3 residues early relative to the CDR3; the germline J gene fills the gap. The rearrangement uses TRBV5-6 and TRBJ2-5, with TRBD1 identical over 7 bases. CDR1 SGHDT and CDR2 YYEEEE come from the germline V gene. V trimming: 4 bases; J trimming: 6 bases; junction bases outside the gene matches: 3. This CDR3 has 12 residues. The CDR3 reads CASSLTGQTQYF. The sequenced part of the CDR3 DNA is TGTGCCAGCAGCCTGACAGGGCAGACC. Based on the CDR3 plus reference TRBV5-6 and TRBJ2-5, the full variable domain is DAGVTQSPTHLIKTRGQQVTLRCSPKSGHDTVSWYQQALGQGPQFIFQYYEEEERQRGNFPDRFSGHQFPNYSSELNVNALLLGDSALYLCASSLTGQTQYFGPGTRLLVL.

This clone was recorded at least ten times. The covered CDR3 bases are TGCAGTGCTGGTACAGACAGGGAGCAAGAGACC. Protein sequence: CSAGTDREQET. The whole CDR3 sequence is CSAGTDREQETQYF. The genes are TRBV20-1 and TRBJ2-5, with TRBD1 matching 7 bases. The read halts 3 residues ahead of the CDR3 end, with the missing end drawn from the germline J gene. The CDR3 extends over 14 amino acids. V lost 5 bases to trimming and J lost 2 bases; unmatched junction nucleotides: 8. The V gene's germline CDR1 is DFQATT and CDR2 SNEGSKA (reference sequence).

This clone has a count of ten or more. Read data end 3 residues before the CDR3 end; the end is taken from the germline J gene. The chain couples TRBV30 to TRBJ1-1; D uncertain. CDR1 is GTSNPN, CDR2 SVGIG, per germline (reference sequence). V lost 5 bases and J lost 0, with 7 bases in between. CDR3 size: 12 residues. CDR3 DNA, as far as it was read: TGTGCCTGGGATCGGTTGAACACTGAA. It translates to CAWDRLNTE. The whole CDR3 reads CAWDRLNTEAFF.

This clone was counted at least ten times. From the germline J gene comes the end of the CDR3, since the read stops 3 residues before it. J is TRBJ2-2 and V is TRBV4-2, with 7 nucleotides matching TRBD2. This CDR3 is 16 amino acids long. With V trimmed by 2 bases and J by 2 bases, 5 bases remained unmatched. Looked up from germline, CDR1 is LGHNA and CDR2 is YNFKEQ. The CDR3 loop reads CASSQPSGINTGELFF. Partial CDR3 DNA: TGTGCCAGCAGCCAACCCAGCGGGATTAACACCGGGGAG.

By share, this clone ranks as medium-sized. The read finishes 3 residues shy of the CDR3 end, and the germline J gene is used to complete it. The chain couples TRBV5-4 to TRBJ1-1, with a possible D match to TRBD1 (5 bases). In germline, CDR1 is SGHNT, CDR2 YYREEE (reference sequence). V dropped 5 bases and J dropped 0 bases, with 17 bases sitting between them. The CDR3 is 16 amino acids. The CDR3 sequence is CASRSGGGGMNTEAFF. The sequenced part of the CDR3 DNA is TGTGCCAGCAGAAGCGGGGGGGGAGGTATGAACACTGAA. Drawing the rest from reference TRBV5-4 and TRBJ1-1, the complete variable domain is ETGVTQSPTHLIKTRGQQVTLRCSSQSGHNTVSWYQQALGQGPQFIFQYYREEENGRGNFPPRFSGLQFPNYSSELNVNALELDDSALYLCASRSGGGGMNTEAFFGQGTRLTVV.

The sample holds many counts of this clone. The read gets to within 3 residues of the CDR3 end, and the germline J gene fills in the rest. The rearrangement links TRBV30 to TRBJ2-7; TRBD2 matches 8 bases. Germline CDR1 GTSNPN, CDR2 SVGIG (reference sequence). Trimming at V came to 7 bases and at J to 5 bases, leaving 16 bases not matched to a gene. The CDR3 sequence is 15 residues long. The DNA read from the CDR3 is TGTGCCTTGGGTGGTAAGGCGGGAGGAATCCACGAG. This sequence encodes CALGGKAGGIHE. The complete CDR3 sequence is CALGGKAGGIHEQYF.

In its sample, this clone was seen many times. Coverage ceases 3 residues before the CDR3 finishes, and the germline J gene fills in the end. V gene TRBV2 combines with J gene TRBJ2-2, with 8 bases fitting TRBD2. CDR3 length: 15 residues. Germline lookup yields CDR1 SNHLY and CDR2 FYNNEI. The trim removed 8 bases at V and 3 bases at J, leaving 8 bases unmatched. CDR3 DNA, as far as it was read: TGTGCCAGCTTGCTTACGGGGGGGTACACCGGGGAG. This translates into CASLLTGGYTGE. The whole CDR3 protein reads CASLLTGGYTGELFF.

The table lists this clone with many counts. The read gets to within 3 residues of the CDR3 end, and the germline J gene fills in the rest. The rearrangement joins TRBV6-1 to TRBJ2-3; 9 nucleotides line up with TRBD1. Germline V gene lookup returns CDR1 MNHNS and CDR2 SASEGT. Trimming took 2 bases from V and 4 from J; bases not matched to a gene: 7. CDR3 size: 16 residues. CDR3 DNA (partial): TGTGCCAGCAGTGAATTGGGGACAGGGTACGCAGATACG. The encoded protein is CASSELGTGYADT. The entire CDR3 sequence reads CASSELGTGYADTQYF.

As to this clone: Read coverage stops 3 residues before the CDR3 terminus; the germline J gene supplies the remainder. The rearrangement links TRBV13 to TRBJ2-2, with TRBD2 matching over 12 bases. In germline, CDR1 is PRHDT, CDR2 FYEKMQ (reference sequence). V lost 4 bases and J lost 3; bases outside the gene matches: 9. This CDR3 comprises 18 residues. The CDR3 protein is CASSWGLAGAGDTGELFF. The sequenced part of the CDR3 DNA is TGTGCCAGCAGCTGGGGACTAGCGGGCGCAGGGGACACCGGGGAG.

This clone was seen repeatedly, ten times or more. From the germline J gene comes the end of the CDR3, since the read stops 3 residues before it. This chain uses TRBV2 with TRBJ1-6, with TRBD1 identical over 11 bases. The trim removed 10 bases at V and 10 bases at J, leaving 6 bases unmatched. Germline lookup yields CDR1 SNHLY and CDR2 FYNNEI. The CDR3 has 13 residues. This CDR3 is CATRDRGVSPLHF. The CDR3 DNA, read in part, is TGTGCCACCCGGGACAGGGGGGTATCACCC.

In its sample, this clone was seen many times. The read stops 3 residues short of the end of the CDR3; the missing end is completed from the germline J gene. J is TRBJ1-5 and V is TRBV20-1; 7 positions match TRBD1. The junction had 9 bases not matched to a gene; V was cut back by 2 bases and J by 5 bases. The length of the CDR3 is 15 residues. The germline V gene has CDR1 DFQATT and CDR2 SNEGSKA (reference sequence). CDR3 DNA, as far as it was read: TGCAGTGCTAGACCCGGGACAGACGGATATCAGCCC. This encodes CSARPGTDGYQP. The whole CDR3 protein is CSARPGTDGYQPQHF.

This clone was observed at least ten times. The read comes to an end 3 residues before the CDR3 does, leaving the germline J gene to fill in the end. The chain couples TRBV20-1 to TRBJ2-7; 9 bases map to TRBD2. Trimming took 6 bases from V and 5 from J; bases not matched to a gene: 8. This CDR3 region has 13 residues. The V gene's germline CDR1 is DFQATT and CDR2 SNEGSKA (reference sequence). The CDR3 DNA, read in part, is TGCAGTGCACCGGGACTAGCTTACCACGAG. This codes for CSAPGLAYHE. The entire CDR3 reads CSAPGLAYHEQYF.

This clone was seen many times. The read stops 3 residues short of the end of the CDR3; the missing end is completed from the germline J gene. The J gene is TRBJ1-4, the V gene TRBV5-1; D not certain. Trimming left V 1 base short and J 8 bases short, with 12 bases between. Germline CDR1 is SGHRS and CDR2 is YFSETQ. The CDR3 length is 14 residues. The DNA read from the CDR3 is TGCGCCAGCAGCTTGCAGCCAGGAGAGGAAAAA. This sequence encodes CASSLQPGEEK. The entire CDR3 is CASSLQPGEEKLFF.

This clone appeared many times. Incomplete CDR3 DNA: TGTGCCAGTAGTATTGGGACTAGTCGTGAGGGCGAG. Translated, it gives CASSIGTSREGE. The full CDR3 protein reads CASSIGTSREGEQYF. The gene calls are TRBV19 and TRBJ2-7, with TRBD2 matching over 8 bases. From the germline J gene comes the end of the CDR3, since the read stops 3 residues before it. Germline lookup yields CDR1 LNHDA and CDR2 SQIVND (reference sequence). The CDR3 is made up of 15 amino acids. The trim removed 3 bases at V and 6 bases at J, leaving 10 bases unmatched.

This clone appeared many times. The CDR3 region is CASGSGTGELFF. The part of the CDR3 DNA that was read is TGTGCCAGTGGGAGCGGGACCGGGGAG. V usage is TRBV19 and J usage is TRBJ2-2; TRBD2 might be the D (6 bases). The observed sequence ends 3 residues before the CDR3 terminus, with the missing tail filled in from the germline J gene. The CDR3 consists of 12 residues. V lost 8 bases and J 5 bases, leaving 9 bases between the germline ends. Germline CDR1 reads LNHDA; CDR2 reads SQIVND (reference sequence).

This clone was counted ten times or more. The read terminates 3 residues ahead of where the CDR3 ends, so the germline J gene completes it. The chain uses TRBV10-1 and TRBJ2-5, with 13 nucleotides matching TRBD2. Germline trimming cut 2 bases from V and 3 bases from J; bases unmatched to any gene: 0. There are 15 residues in the CDR3. In germline, CDR1 is WNHNN, CDR2 SYGVQD (reference sequence). This CDR3 reads CASSEGLAGEETQYF. CDR3 DNA (partial): TGCGCCAGCAGTGAGGGACTAGCGGGAGAAGAGACC.

This clone was counted ten times or more. The DNA ends 3 residues before the CDR3 does, and the rest of the CDR3 is filled in from the germline J gene. This chain links TRBV19 with TRBJ2-3; tentatively, D is TRBD1 (6 bases). The V gene lost 5 bases and the J gene lost 2 bases, with 17 bases spanning the gap. The CDR3 contains 16 residues. Germline values: CDR1 LNHDA, CDR2 SQIVND (reference sequence). The covered CDR3 bases are TGTGCCAGTAGTGGACCACAGGGCGGACCCACAGATACG. It translates to CASSGPQGGPTDT. The full-length CDR3 reads as CASSGPQGGPTDTQYF.